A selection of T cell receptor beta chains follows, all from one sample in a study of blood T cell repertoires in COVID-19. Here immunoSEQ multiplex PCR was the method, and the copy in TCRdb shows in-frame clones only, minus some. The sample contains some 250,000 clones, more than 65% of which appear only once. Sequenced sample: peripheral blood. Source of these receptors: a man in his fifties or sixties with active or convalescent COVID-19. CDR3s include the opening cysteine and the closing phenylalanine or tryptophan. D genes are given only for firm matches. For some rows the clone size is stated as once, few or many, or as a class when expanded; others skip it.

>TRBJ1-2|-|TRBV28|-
CASSLRSSGGGYGYTF
TGTGCCAGCAGTTTAAGGTCTTCGGGTGGAGGCTATGGCTACACCTTC
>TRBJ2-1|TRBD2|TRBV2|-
CASSGLQWASGDHEQFF
TGTGCCAGCAGTGGGCTGCAATGGGCTAGCGGGGACCATGAGCAGTTCTTC
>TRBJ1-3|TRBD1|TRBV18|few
CASSPTGGVGNTIYF
TGTGCCAGCTCACCAACAGGGGGCGTTGGAAACACCATATATTTT
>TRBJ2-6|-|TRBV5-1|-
CASSLTPGGANVLTF
TGCGCCAGCAGCTTGACCCCGGGAGGGGCCAACGTCCTGACTTTC
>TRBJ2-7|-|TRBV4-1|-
CASSPQGSSYEQYF
TGCGCCAGCAGCCCACAGGGTAGCTCCTACGAGCAGTACTTC
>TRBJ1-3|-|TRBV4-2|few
CASSQERDYTIYF
TGTGCCAGCAGCCAAGAACGGGACTACACCATATATTTT
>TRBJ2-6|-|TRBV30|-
CAWSEGRGGANVLTF
TGTGCCTGGAGTGAAGGACGGGGGGGGGCCAACGTCCTGACTTTC
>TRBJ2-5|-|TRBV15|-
CATSRDSGETQYF
TGTGCCACCAGCAGAGATAGCGGAGAGACCCAGTACTTC
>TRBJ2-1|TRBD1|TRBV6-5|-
CASRRDRGQNEQFF
TGTGCCAGCAGGAGGGACAGGGGGCAGAATGAGCAGTTCTTC
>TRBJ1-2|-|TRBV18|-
CASSPPLRAYGYTF
TGTGCCAGCTCACCACCACTCAGGGCTTATGGCTACACCTTC
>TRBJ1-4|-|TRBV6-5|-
CASSYHHRGREKLFF
TGTGCCAGCAGTTACCACCACCGGGGAAGAGAAAAACTGTTTTTT
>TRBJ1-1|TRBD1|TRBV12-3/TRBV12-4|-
CATSNTGEGEAFF
TGTGCCACCTCAAACACAGGGGAAGGGGAAGCTTTCTTT
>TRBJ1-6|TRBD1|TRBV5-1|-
CASSSGQAGIGSLHF
TGCGCCAGCAGCAGTGGACAGGCCGGTATCGGGTCCCTCCACTTT
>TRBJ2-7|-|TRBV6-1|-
CASSEVGGFNEQYF
TGTGCCAGCAGTGAGGTAGGAGGGTTCAACGAGCAGTACTTC
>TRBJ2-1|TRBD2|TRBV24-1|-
CATSDRAGGLNEQFF
TGTGCCACCAGTGATAGGGCGGGGGGGCTGAATGAGCAGTTCTTC
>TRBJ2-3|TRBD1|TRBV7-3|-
CASSLSSGGAYADTQYF
TGTGCCAGCAGCTTAAGTTCAGGGGGCGCGTATGCAGATACGCAGTATTTT
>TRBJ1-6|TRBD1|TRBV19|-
CASSMTGLDSSPLHF
TGTGCCAGTAGTATGACAGGGCTTGATAGTTCACCCCTCCACTTT
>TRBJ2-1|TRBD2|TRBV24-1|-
CATSDPTSGAYNEQFF
TGTGCCACCAGTGACCCGACTAGCGGGGCTTACAATGAGCAGTTCTTC
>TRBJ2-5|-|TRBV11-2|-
CASSLGAQETQYF
TGTGCCAGCAGCTTAGGGGCACAAGAGACCCAGTACTTC
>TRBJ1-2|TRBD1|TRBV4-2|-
CASSQPDREFYGYTF
TGTGCCAGCAGCCAACCCGACAGGGAGTTCTATGGCTACACCTTC
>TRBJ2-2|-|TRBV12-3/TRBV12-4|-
CASSFSRTGELFF
TGTGCCAGCAGTTTTAGCCGAACCGGGGAGCTGTTTTTT